A selection of T cell receptor beta chains follows, all from one sample in a study of regulatory T cells in long-lasting Graves disease. TCRdb called the multiplex PCR reads again in MiXCR, with one record for every CDR3 protein. The table has roughly 380,000 distinct CDR3 sequences, 15% to 19% seen once. Here the sequenced sample was peripheral blood mononuclear cells (PBMCs), taken at new diagnosis, from a patient treated with antithyroid drugs. The origin of the receptors is a female donor with Graves disease. The CDR3 runs from the conserved cysteine through the conserved F or W. The order of the fields is V gene, D gene, clone size, J gene, CDR3 DNA, CDR3 protein. D genes are given only for firm matches. Clone size is stated in some rows and not others, as once, few, many or a class when expanded.

TRBV7-8	TRBD2	many	TRBJ2-7	TGTGCCAGCAGAGAAAGCGGGAGGTCTCACGAGCAGTACTTC	CASRESGRSHEQYF
TRBV5-1	-	many	TRBJ1-1	TGCGCCAGCAGCACACGACGGGTGGGTTTGAGGCGGACTGAAGCTTTCTTT	CASSTRRVGLRRTEAFF
TRBV6-2/TRBV6-3	TRBD2	-	TRBJ2-1	TGTGCCAGCAGTGAGGGGTTAGCGGGAGAAGAGCAGTTCTTC	CASSEGLAGEEQFF
TRBV6-5	-	few	TRBJ1-2	TGTGCCAGCAGTTACTCGCAGCAACTTAACTATGGCTACACCTTC	CASSYSQQLNYGYTF
TRBV7-2	TRBD1	-	TRBJ1-2	TGTGCCAGCAGCTTATTCCCGGGACAGGGAACCTACACCTTC	CASSLFPGQGTYTF
TRBV20-1	-	many	TRBJ2-2	TGCAGTGCTAGAGATCGAGGGCGAGACACCGGGGAGCTGTTTTTT	CSARDRGRDTGELFF
TRBV11-2	-	many	TRBJ2-2	TGTGCCAGCCGAGGCCAGGGGAGCGTAACGAACACCGGGGAGCTGTTTTTT	CASRGQGSVTNTGELFF
TRBV10-1	TRBD2	-	TRBJ2-3	TGCGCCAGCAGCGACTCCGGGACTACACAAGATACGCAGTATTTT	CASSDSGTTQDTQYF
TRBV2	-	-	TRBJ2-5	TGTGCCAGCAGTGAAGGGCTTCAAGAGACCCAGTACTTC	CASSEGLQETQYF
TRBV12-3/TRBV12-4	-	many	TRBJ1-6	TGTGCCAGCAGCCTCCACGATTCACCCCTCCACTTT	CASSLHDSPLHF
TRBV5-4	TRBD2	many	TRBJ2-7	TGTGCCAGCAGCTTCCGGGACCGAACCTCAGGGCGGGAGAGGGGACTTTACGAGCAGTACTTC	CASSFRDRTSGRERGLYEQYF
TRBV5-1	-	many	TRBJ1-1	TGCGCCAGCAGCTTGGACCTGGGGGCTGTCACTGAAGCTTTCTTT	CASSLDLGAVTEAFF
TRBV15	-	many	TRBJ2-3	TGTGCCACCAGAGAGAGCTCTCCGGTAGATACGCAGTATTTT	CATRESSPVDTQYF
TRBV10-3	-	many	TRBJ1-2	TGTGCCATCAGTGAGTCTGGCCAGGGGATGCTAGGAGGCTACACCTTC	CAISESGQGMLGGYTF